These 27 T cell receptor beta chains were sequenced from one sample in a study of T cells in Graves' hyperthyroidism and ophthalmopathy. The source material, RNA transcripts, was used to amplify TCR beta CDR3 regions. First-round RT-PCR targeting the TCR CDR3 was performed with the HTBI primer set. TCRdb re-called the multiplex PCR reads with MiXCR, one entry per CDR3 protein. The sample carries roughly 380,000 distinct CDR3 sequences, approximately 15% recorded once. The sample consisted of blood. All receptors derive from a woman aged 55-69 years with Graves' hyperthyroidism.

This clonotype showed up just a few times. The rearrangement joins TRBV7-2 to TRBJ1-3; D not resolved. Germline V gene lookup returns CDR1 SGHTA and CDR2 FQGNSA. The length of the CDR3 is 12 residues. V dropped 3 bases and J dropped 11 bases, with 11 bases sitting between them. The CDR3 spells CASSFRGRAIYF. Here the CDR3 DNA reads TGTGCCAGCAGCTTCCGGGGTCGAGCCATATATTTT.

The chain has TRBV27 and TRBJ2-7, with a possible D match to TRBD2 (5 bases). Germline CDR1 reads MNHEY; CDR2 reads SMNVEV (reference sequence). The CDR3 consists of 16 residues. The V and J ends lost 0 bases and 0 bases respectively, with 12 bases between them. The CDR3 region is CASSLSRRASSYEQYF. CDR3 in DNA: TGTGCCAGCAGTTTATCGAGGCGGGCCTCCTCCTACGAGCAGTACTTC.

There are a few counts of this clonotype. The chain couples TRBV7-3 to TRBJ1-6; D is ambiguous. Germline CDR1 SGHTA, CDR2 FQGTGA. V shed 1 base and J shed 8 bases, with 6 bases lying between them. The CDR3 spans 13 residues. CDR3 DNA: TGTGCCAGCAGCTTAAATCCGGATTCACCCCTCCACTTT. Translation gives CASSLNPDSPLHF.

This clonotype was picked up many times. The genes are TRBV18 and TRBJ2-1; 8 positions match TRBD2. Germline assignment: CDR1 KGHSH and CDR2 LQKENI. This CDR3 is built from 15 residues. The trim removed 6 bases at V and 10 bases at J, leaving 14 bases unmatched. CDR3 nucleotides: TGTGCCAGCTCCCCCGGGACTAGTACCGGGGAGGAGCAGTTCTTC. It encodes CASSPGTSTGEEQFF. Full variable domain (outside the CDR3, taken from reference TRBV18 and TRBJ2-1): NAGVMQNPRHLVRRRGQEARLRCSPMKGHSHVYWYRQLPEEGLKFMVYLQKENIIDESGMPKERFSAEFPKEGPSILRIQQVVRGDSAAYFCASSPGTSTGEEQFFGPGTRLTVL.

This clonotype was detected many times. V and J are TRBV7-9 and TRBJ2-1; no clear D gene. Germline CDR1 and CDR2: SEHNR and FQNEAQ (reference sequence). V lost 5 bases to trimming and J lost 2 bases, with 16 bases between them. The CDR3 length is 16 residues. The CDR3 spells CASSPRGAKPYNEQFF. The CDR3, as DNA: TGTGCCAGCAGCCCCCGAGGAGCCAAGCCCTACAATGAGCAGTTCTTC.

This clonotype was seen at least ten times. This sequence joins TRBV9 and TRBJ1-1; D is perhaps TRBD1 (5 bases). The CDR3 covers 14 residues. V lost 4 bases, J lost 2 bases, and 12 bases lay in between. Germline V gene lookup returns CDR1 SGDLS and CDR2 YYNGEE. In DNA form, the CDR3 reads TGTGCCAGCAGCCCGCGGGACGATAACACTGAAGCTTTCTTT. This encodes CASSPRDDNTEAFF.

The V and J genes are TRBV7-9 and TRBJ1-2, with D maybe TRBD1 (5 bases). Deletions cut 3 bases from V and 3 bases from J, with 14 bases between. The CDR3 runs 15 residues. Germline lookup yields CDR1 SEHNR and CDR2 FQNEAQ (reference sequence). The CDR3 DNA follows: TGTGCCAGCAGCTTCCTCGATGGGGCGGACTATGGCTACACCTTC. It translates to CASSFLDGADYGYTF.

The sample holds many counts of this clonotype. This chain joins TRBV7-2 and TRBJ2-3; 10 nucleotides agree with TRBD2. CDR3 length: 17 amino acids. The trim removed 2 bases at V and 4 bases at J, leaving 9 bases unmatched. Germline-derived CDR1 and CDR2 are SGHTA and FQGNSA. CDR3 bases: TGTGCCAGCAGCTTAATTTTGCTAGCGGGAGCCGCAGATACGCAGTATTTT. Translation: CASSLILLAGAADTQYF. The whole variable domain, remainder taken from reference TRBV7-2 and TRBJ2-3, is GAGVSQSPSNKVTEKGKDVELRCDPISGHTALYWYRQSLGQGLEFLIYFQGNSAPDKSGLPSDRFSAERTGGSVSTLTIQRTQQEDSAVYLCASSLILLAGAADTQYFGPGTRLTVL.

The genes are TRBV20-1 and TRBJ1-3; a possible D gene is TRBD1 (6 bases). Deletions cut 3 bases from V and 0 bases from J, with 12 bases between. Germline values: CDR1 DFQATT, CDR2 SNEGSKA (reference sequence). The CDR3 runs 15 residues. CDR3 amino acids: CSASRPRGSGNTIYF. Here the CDR3 DNA reads TGCAGTGCTAGCCGCCCCAGGGGCTCTGGAAACACCATATATTTT.

The table lists this clonotype with many counts. V gene TRBV9 combines with J gene TRBJ2-1; 9 bases fit TRBD1. The junction had 9 bases not matched to a gene; V was cut back by 3 bases and J by 8 bases. The CDR3 extends over 15 amino acids. CDR1 and CDR2 (germline): SGDLS, YYNGEE. The CDR3 is CASSARTGVSDEQFF. The CDR3 nucleotides read TGTGCCAGCAGCGCCCGGACAGGGGTAAGCGATGAGCAGTTCTTC.

At least ten counts were recorded for this clonotype. V and J are TRBV3-1 and TRBJ2-7; D is unresolved. CDR3 length: 11 amino acids. CDR1 is LGHDT, CDR2 YNNKEL, per germline (reference sequence). V lost 2 bases, J lost 3 bases, and 2 bases lay in between. The CDR3 protein is CASSQFYEQYF. The DNA of the CDR3 is TGTGCCAGCAGCCAATTCTACGAGCAGTACTTC.

This clonotype was detected ten times or more. The chain has TRBV6-1 and TRBJ1-1, with 8 bases aligning to TRBD1. CDR1 and CDR2 from the germline V gene are MNHNS and SASEGT. J lost 7 bases, V lost 5 bases, and 12 bases had no gene match. The CDR3 extends over 15 amino acids. CDR3 nucleotide sequence: TGTGCCAGCAGTCCCCCGACAGGGGAGGGAAGTGAAGCTTTCTTT. Protein sequence: CASSPPTGEGSEAFF.

The sample holds a few counts of this clonotype. The chain combines TRBV7-2 with TRBJ1-4, with D possibly matching TRBD1 (6 bases). This CDR3 has 16 amino acids. V lost 6 bases and J lost 5, with 19 bases in between. Looked up from germline, CDR1 is SGHTA and CDR2 is FQGNSA. The CDR3 nucleotides read TGTGCCAGCAGTTCTGGGGTAGGGCAGGGGAATGAAAAACTGTTTTTT. It encodes CASSSGVGQGNEKLFF.

This clonotype has only a few counts. The rearrangement links TRBV29-1 to TRBJ1-1; no definite D call. The CDR3 is 13 residues long. V lost 2 bases and J lost 2, with 9 bases in between. CDR1 and CDR2 (germline): SQVTM, ANQGSEA. Written as DNA, the CDR3 is TGCAGCGTTGAAACACAGAAAAACACTGAAGCTTTCTTT. It encodes CSVETQKNTEAFF.

The rearrangement joins TRBV10-3 to TRBJ1-1; D is uncertain. V was cut by 3 bases and J by 2 bases, with 7 bases left in between. Germline CDR1 is ENHRY and CDR2 is SYGVKD. The CDR3 has 13 residues. CDR3 nucleotide sequence: TGTGCCATCAGTGATCAGCGCAACACTGAAGCTTTCTTT. Encoded protein: CAISDQRNTEAFF.

This clonotype has ten or more counts. The chain carries TRBV30 and TRBJ1-1, with D possibly TRBD1 on 5 matching bases. Deletions cut 1 base from V and 6 bases from J, with 6 bases between. CDR1 and CDR2 (germline): GTSNPN, SVGIG (reference sequence). The CDR3 has 11 residues. CDR3 loop: CAWSETAEAFF. Written as DNA, the CDR3 is TGTGCCTGGAGTGAGACAGCTGAAGCTTTCTTT.

There are a few counts of this clonotype. The chain joins TRBV20-1 to TRBJ2-7; 13 bases are a match to TRBD2. V lost 2 bases and J lost 3; bases outside the gene matches: 4. In germline, CDR1 is DFQATT, CDR2 SNEGSKA (reference sequence). The CDR3 covers 15 residues. CDR3 in amino acids: CSARPWTSGSYEQYF. DNA for the CDR3: TGCAGTGCTAGACCATGGACTAGCGGGAGCTACGAGCAGTACTTC.

V and J are TRBV29-1 and TRBJ2-3, with D possibly being TRBD1 (6 bases). The ends were cut back, 5 bases at V and 3 bases at J, with 12 bases in the middle. Germline CDR1 is SQVTM and CDR2 is ANQGSEA. The CDR3 length is 13 residues. CDR3 protein: CSVKVQGTDTQYF. In DNA, the CDR3 is TGCAGCGTTAAGGTACAGGGTACAGATACGCAGTATTTT.

There are many counts of this clonotype. V usage is TRBV5-1 and J usage is TRBJ1-1; 7 nucleotides align to TRBD1. J was trimmed by 4 bases and V by 4 bases; bases with no gene match: 13. The CDR3 has 16 amino acids. Germline V lookup: CDR1 SGHRS, CDR2 YFSETQ. The CDR3 here is CASSGRQGFLRTEAFF. CDR3 DNA sequence: TGCGCCAGCAGCGGAAGACAGGGATTTTTGCGCACTGAAGCTTTCTTT.

This clonotype was counted many times. The CDR3 sequence is CASGPGQHNTGELFF. CDR3 sequence (DNA): TGTGCCAGCGGACCGGGACAGCATAACACCGGGGAGCTGTTTTTT. This chain links TRBV7-8 with TRBJ2-2; 7 bases line up with TRBD1. The V gene end was trimmed by 8 bases and the J gene end by 2 bases; junction bases not matched to a gene: 8. In germline, CDR1 is SGHVS, CDR2 FQNEAQ. This CDR3 region has 15 residues.

This clonotype was recorded at least ten times. The chain joins TRBV28 to TRBJ2-7, with unresolved D. Germline values: CDR1 MDHEN, CDR2 SYDVKM. The CDR3 consists of 11 residues. The V and J ends lost 7 bases and 3 bases respectively, with 7 bases between them. This CDR3 reads CASTTVYEQYF. DNA of the CDR3: TGTGCCAGCACAACCGTCTACGAGCAGTACTTC.

V is TRBV24-1 and J is TRBJ1-2, with 7 bases lining up with TRBD1. Unmatched junction bases numbered 17, after V lost 4 bases and J lost 4 bases. The CDR3 runs 18 residues. Germline V gene lookup returns CDR1 KGHDR and CDR2 SFDVKD. CDR3 nucleotides: TGTGCCACCAGTGAGGGAGGAGGGGGCGCAGTGAAGACCTATGGCTACACCTTC. Amino acid sequence: CATSEGGGGAVKTYGYTF.

V is TRBV20-1 and J is TRBJ1-2; TRBD1 aligns across 9 bases. V was pared by 3 bases and J by 3 bases, with 8 bases of the junction left unmatched. This CDR3 is 15 amino acids long. Germline values: CDR1 DFQATT, CDR2 SNEGSKA (reference sequence). The CDR3 loop reads CSASPGTGTDYGYTF. In DNA form, the CDR3 reads TGCAGTGCTAGTCCCGGGACAGGGACGGACTATGGCTACACCTTC.

This clonotype was observed many times. The CDR3 spells CASSPSLGQMGPNTEAFF. The CDR3 DNA follows: TGTGCCAGCAGCCCGTCCTTGGGTCAGATGGGTCCGAACACTGAAGCTTTCTTT. The chain joins TRBV28 to TRBJ1-1; D ambiguous. Germline CDR1 MDHEN, CDR2 SYDVKM. This CDR3 has 18 residues. The V and J ends lost 6 bases and 1 base respectively, with 24 bases between them.

This clonotype was detected many times. This chain uses TRBV27 with TRBJ2-3; D is possibly TRBD2 (5 bases). The germline gives CDR1 MNHEY, CDR2 SMNVEV (reference sequence). V shed 2 bases and J shed 2 bases, with 8 bases lying between them. The CDR3 contains 14 residues. The chain's CDR3 is CASSLGRPTDTQYF. As DNA, the CDR3 is TGTGCCAGCAGTTTAGGGAGACCCACAGATACGCAGTATTTT.

This clonotype was seen more than once but under ten times. The chain joins TRBV6-1 to TRBJ2-5; weak D call: TRBD2 (5 bases). The V end was cut by 6 bases, the J end by 7 bases, with 15 bases between. The CDR3 has 13 amino acids. The germline CDR1 and CDR2 sequences are MNHNS and SASEGT. CDR3 DNA: TGTGCCAGCAGGACGGAGGCGAGAAGGACCCAGTACTTC. This sequence encodes CASRTEARRTQYF.

This clonotype was detected many times. The V and J genes are TRBV15 and TRBJ2-5, with 10 bases lining up with TRBD2. J lost 3 bases, V lost 2 bases, and 6 bases had no gene match. Germline V gene data show CDR1 as LNHNV and CDR2 as YYDKDF (reference sequence). The CDR3 is 16 residues long. CDR3 DNA sequence: TGTGCCACCAGCAGACCCCTAGCGGGAGTAGAAGAGACCCAGTACTTC. As protein: CATSRPLAGVEETQYF.